This TCR beta chain was retrieved from a study of cytomegalovirus exposure and HLA in healthy donors. The CDR3 is made up of 16 amino acids. CDR1 and CDR2 from the germline V gene are MNHNY and SVGAGI (reference sequence). The V gene lost 6 bases and the J gene lost 3 bases, with 17 bases spanning the gap. The table came from immunoSEQ multiplex PCR; TCRdb's copy has only in-frame clones and leaves some out. The sample consists of about 220,000 clones, about 89% of them appearing once. The TCR was taken from a woman aged 18-35 years in good health and CMV-seronegative. The chain is built from TRBV6-6 and TRBJ2-2; the D gene is possibly TRBD1 (6 bases). The sample was PBMCs. Here the CDR3 reads CASRRRDTAHTGELFF. Written as DNA, the CDR3 is TGTGCCAGCAGACGACGGGACACTGCACACACCGGGGAGCTGTTTTTT.